These 4 T cell receptor beta chains were sequenced from one sample in a study of cytomegalovirus exposure and HLA in healthy donors. The PCR employed 60 Vbeta primers together with 13 Jbeta primers. Sequencing used immunoSEQ multiplex PCR; TCRdb keeps in-frame clones, though not all of them. The data show around 130,000 clones, about 81% seen once. The specimen was PBMCs. These receptors were obtained from a man aged 40-55 years in good health and CMV-seronegative.

The chain couples TRBV9 to TRBJ1-6, with no clear D. CDR1 and CDR2 from the germline V gene are SGDLS and YYNGEE. This CDR3 region has 17 residues. With 3 bases removed from V and 4 bases from J, the gap between germline ends came to 17 bases. This chain's CDR3 is CASSADLQTFYNSPLHF. CDR3 in DNA: TGTGCCAGCAGCGCAGATTTACAGACATTTTATAATTCACCCCTCCACTTT.

This chain links TRBV5-5 with TRBJ1-4; TRBD1 is a possible D gene (6 bases). Germline assignment: CDR1 SGHKS and CDR2 YYEKEE (reference sequence). CDR3 size: 14 residues. The V gene lost 1 base and the J gene lost 7 bases, with 11 bases spanning the gap. CDR3 region: CASSLWGLSEKLFF. CDR3 sequence (DNA): TGTGCCAGCAGCTTGTGGGGGCTGAGTGAAAAACTGTTTTTT.

The count of this clone is one. This chain links TRBV9 with TRBJ1-6; D may be TRBD1 (6 bases). The CDR3 consists of 12 residues. V was shortened by 7 bases and J by 9 bases, with 11 bases between the two germline ends. Germline loops: CDR1 SGDLS, CDR2 YYNGEE. The CDR3 coding sequence is TGTGCCAGCGGTACAGGGTTTTCACCCCTCCACTTT. Amino acids: CASGTGFSPLHF.

The chain joins TRBV10-3 to TRBJ1-2, with TRBD1 matching 7 bases. This CDR3 region has 14 residues. With V trimmed by 5 bases and J by 0 bases, 3 bases remained unmatched. Per germline, CDR1 ENHRY and CDR2 SYGVKD. CDR3 DNA sequence: TGTGCCATCAGTTCTGACAGGGCTAACTATGGCTACACCTTC. Translation gives CAISSDRANYGYTF.